This T cell receptor (beta chain) came from a study of blood T cell repertoires in COVID-19. Clones were read by immunoSEQ multiplex PCR, and TCRdb kept only the in-frame ones, dropping some. The data show roughly 300,000 clones, approximately 92% seen once. Participant-reported clinical history was the basis for cohort assignment. Symptom resolution, clearance, or two negative PCRs marked donors in Cohort 3 as recovered. This CDR3 is 14 amino acids long. Germline V CDR1 and CDR2: LGHDT, YNNKEL (reference sequence). Trimming removed 0 bases at V and 6 bases at J, with 11 bases between. The sequencing input was PBMCs or T cells enriched from blood (not recorded which). This chain connects TRBV3-1 (or the pseudogene TRBV3-2) to TRBJ1-2; D uncertain. The receptor comes from a woman in her 30s who had recovered from COVID-19. The CDR3, as DNA: TGTGCCAGCAGCCAAGAGGGCAGCTTAGATGGCTACACCTTC. Translated, it gives CASSQEGSLDGYTF.